The subject of this entry is one TCR beta chain. While CD8+ and CD4+ T cells were isolated negatively, TEMRA cells were enriched by FACS. This specimen comes from a study of CD8 T cells in Susac syndrome. RNA totalling about 0.5 to 1 ug underwent reverse transcription with random hexamers. The TCR beta CDR3 was amplified by immunoSEQ multiplex PCR across 54 Vbeta, 13 Jbeta. Using its own MiXCR run on the immunoSEQ multiplex PCR reads, TCRdb lists one record per CDR3 protein. The table records fewer than 90,000 distinct CDR3 sequences, over 85% of them present only once. Germline values: CDR1 WSHSY, CDR2 SAAADI. This CDR3 region has 16 residues. Trimming stripped 0 bases from V and 6 bases from J, with 16 bases between.

The sequence was obtained from a human donor with Susac syndrome. Material: CD8+ T cells from PBMCs. V usage is TRBV10-2 and J usage is TRBJ2-3; D possibly corresponds to TRBD1 (6 bases). CDR3 DNA: TGCGCCAGCAGTGAGTCCGGAGGTCAGGGGACCGATACGCAGTATTTT. Translation gives CASSESGGQGTDTQYF.